These 25 T cell receptor beta chains were all obtained from the same sample, sequenced in a study of T cell responses to AZD1222 COVID-19 vaccine. Produced via immunoSEQ multiplex PCR; TCRdb's table is partial and in-frame only. This table has approximately 150,000 clones, just over 90% appearing once. The starting material was peripheral blood, obtained on day 0 of MenACWY control vaccination. These receptors all stem from an adult in good health.

The chain recombines TRBV4-3 with TRBJ1-3; D gene uncertain. Germline CDR1 LGHNA, CDR2 YSLEER. V was shortened by 0 bases and J by 0 bases, with 18 bases between the two germline ends. CDR3 length: 19 amino acids. CDR3 residues: CASSQEFGLLSFSGNTIYF. CDR3 nucleotides: TGCGCCAGCAGCCAAGAATTTGGCCTTCTATCCTTCTCTGGAAACACCATATATTTT.

This clone was seen more than once but under ten times. The V and J genes are TRBV18 and TRBJ1-2; 7 positions agree with TRBD1. The CDR3 runs 15 residues. Per the germline V gene, CDR1 is KGHSH and CDR2 is LQKENI. J gave up 2 bases and V 2 bases, and 5 bases lay outside the gene matches. CDR3 coding DNA: TGTGCCAGCTCACCAGCAGGACAGGTCAACTATGGCTACACCTTC. Its protein product is CASSPAGQVNYGYTF.

This chain connects TRBV7-2 to TRBJ2-3; D is undetermined. This CDR3 spans 14 amino acids. Germline V lookup: CDR1 SGHTA, CDR2 FQGNSA. Trimming shortened V by 3 bases and J by 2 bases, and 9 bases separated the two germline ends. As DNA, the CDR3 is TGTGCCAGCAGCTTCTCTTTAGACACAGATACGCAGTATTTT. Its protein product is CASSFSLDTDTQYF.

J is TRBJ2-1 and V is TRBV29-1; unclear D gene. In germline, CDR1 is SQVTM, CDR2 ANQGSEA. The CDR3 contains 10 residues. The CDR3 nucleotides are TGCAGTTCCCTCGCCAATGAGCAGTTCTTC. It specifies CSSLANEQFF.

The CDR3: CASSPLRAGTEAFF. CDR3 nucleotide sequence: TGTGCCAGCAGCCCCCTTAGGGCGGGCACTGAAGCTTTCTTT. V usage is TRBV2 and J usage is TRBJ1-1; D uncertain. V was clipped by 6 bases and J by 4 bases, with 15 bases between them. The CDR3 has 14 amino acids. Per the germline V gene, CDR1 is SNHLY and CDR2 is FYNNEI.

This chain connects TRBV7-2 to TRBJ1-3, with TRBD1 as a possible D gene (5 bases). The CDR3 loop spans 16 amino acids. In germline, CDR1 is SGHTA, CDR2 FQGNSA. The V end lost 2 bases, the J end lost 4 bases, and 15 bases lay between the germline ends. CDR3 amino acids: CASSLISGVAGNTIYF. CDR3 DNA: TGTGCCAGCAGCTTAATATCGGGGGTGGCCGGAAACACCATATATTTT.

J is TRBJ2-3 and V is TRBV19; unclear D gene. Trimming shortened V by 5 bases and J by 2 bases, and 20 bases separated the two germline ends. This CDR3 is built from 17 residues. Germline V gives CDR1 LNHDA, CDR2 SQIVND (reference sequence). CDR3 in amino acids: CASSPPDRTTYTDTQYF. The CDR3 DNA reads TGTGCCAGTAGTCCCCCGGACCGGACGACTTACACAGATACGCAGTATTTT.

The V call is TRBV5-6, the J call TRBJ2-5; 7 bases are shared with TRBD1. Germline V CDR1 and CDR2: SGHDT, YYEEEE. CDR3 size: 14 residues. J gave up 3 bases and V 3 bases, and 5 bases lay outside the gene matches. The CDR3 coding sequence is TGTGCCAGCAGCTCGCCGACAGGGAAAGAGACCCAGTACTTC. It codes for CASSSPTGKETQYF.

V usage is TRBV7-6 and J usage is TRBJ2-1; unclear D gene. The V and J ends lost 5 bases and 1 base respectively, with 15 bases between them. The CDR3 is 16 residues long. Per the germline V gene, CDR1 is SGHVS and CDR2 is FNYEAQ. The CDR3 nucleotides read TGTGCCAGCAGCCACTCACACGGTCCGTCCTACAATGAGCAGTTCTTC. The encoded protein is CASSHSHGPSYNEQFF.

The V gene is TRBV5-1, the J gene TRBJ1-5; maybe TRBD1 (5 bases). This CDR3 is built from 14 residues. CDR1 and CDR2 from the germline V gene are SGHRS and YFSETQ. Trimming removed 0 bases from V and 5 bases from J, with 9 bases in between. CDR3 DNA sequence: TGCGCCAGCAGCTTGGCCGGAGGGGATCAGCCCCAGCATTTT. This sequence encodes CASSLAGGDQPQHF.

The gene calls are TRBV4-2 and TRBJ1-1; D is ambiguous. Germline CDR1 and CDR2: LGHNA and YNFKEQ. The CDR3 sequence is 15 residues long. With 0 bases removed from V and 0 bases from J, the gap between germline ends came to 8 bases. The CDR3 sequence is CASSQDGLMNTEAFF. The CDR3 nucleotides are TGTGCCAGCAGCCAAGATGGTTTAATGAACACTGAAGCTTTCTTT.

This clone has a single count. This chain uses TRBV6-1 with TRBJ1-2; perhaps TRBD1 as D (5 bases). V shed 0 bases and J shed 2 bases, with 10 bases lying between them. Per germline, CDR1 MNHNS and CDR2 SASEGT. The CDR3 has 15 amino acids. CDR3 amino acids: CASSEASKGNYGYTF. The CDR3 DNA sequence: TGTGCCAGCAGTGAAGCGTCAAAGGGGAACTATGGCTACACCTTC.

This clone was seen once. The V call is TRBV28, the J call TRBJ2-7; D unresolved. V dropped 3 bases and J dropped 4 bases, with 4 bases sitting between them. Looked up from germline, CDR1 is MDHEN and CDR2 is SYDVKM. This CDR3 has 11 residues. This CDR3 is CASSFGYEQYF. The CDR3 coding sequence is TGTGCCAGCAGTTTTGGGTACGAGCAGTACTTC.

The V and J genes are TRBV5-1 and TRBJ2-2; D might be TRBD2 (6 bases). Trimming pared 3 bases from V and 6 bases from J, leaving 18 bases between. The germline V gene has CDR1 SGHRS and CDR2 YFSETQ. The CDR3 sequence is 16 residues long. The CDR3 region is CASSSVRGIGSGELFF. The CDR3 nucleotides are TGCGCCAGCAGCTCGGTTCGCGGGATCGGATCCGGGGAGCTGTTTTTT.

Only one count was recorded for this clone. The chain uses TRBV28 and TRBJ2-7; 7 bases are shared with TRBD2. Germline V gene sequence: CDR1 MDHEN, CDR2 SYDVKM. The CDR3 runs 14 residues. J was trimmed by 2 bases and V by 7 bases; bases with no gene match: 8. CDR3 in amino acids: CASTTGTTTYEQYF. CDR3 coding DNA: TGTGCCAGCACCACCGGGACTACGACCTACGAGCAGTACTTC.

The chain joins TRBV24-1 to TRBJ1-2; 12 bases are shared with TRBD1. Germline lookup yields CDR1 KGHDR and CDR2 SFDVKD. Trimming cost V 7 bases and J 5 bases; bases outside gene matches: 7. The CDR3 covers 15 residues. Here the CDR3 reads CATRPGQGAGYGYTF. The CDR3 DNA reads as TGTGCCACCAGACCGGGACAGGGGGCCGGATATGGCTACACCTTC.

The CDR3 is CASSLTGNEQFF. CDR3 in DNA: TGTGCCAGCAGCCTTACTGGGAATGAGCAGTTCTTC. The V and J genes are TRBV27 and TRBJ2-1; no firm D call. Trimming took 6 bases from V and 7 from J, leaving 10 bases between them. The germline V gene has CDR1 MNHEY and CDR2 SMNVEV (reference sequence). The CDR3 loop spans 12 amino acids.

This clone is a singleton in its sample. V usage is TRBV10-3 and J usage is TRBJ2-3; 8 nucleotides align to TRBD2. This CDR3 has 15 amino acids. CDR1 ENHRY and CDR2 SYGVKD come from the germline V gene. V shed 5 bases, J shed 2 bases, and the junction held 6 bases outside the gene matches. The CDR3 loop is CAISLPAGDTDTQYF. As DNA, the CDR3 is TGTGCCATCAGTTTACCAGCGGGAGACACAGATACGCAGTATTTT.

This chain links TRBV6-1 with TRBJ2-3; 10 positions agree with TRBD2. The CDR3 extends over 17 amino acids. The J segment lost 6 bases and the V segment lost 0 bases, leaving 9 bases of the junction unmatched. The germline V gene has CDR1 MNHNS and CDR2 SASEGT. The CDR3 protein is CASSEAVLAGPRDTQYF. CDR3 nucleotides: TGTGCCAGCAGTGAAGCCGTACTAGCGGGGCCGAGGGATACGCAGTATTTT.

The gene calls are TRBV10-3 and TRBJ2-1, with 12 nucleotides matching TRBD2. Losses at the gene ends were 8 bases for V and 9 bases for J; bases not matched to a gene: 8. The length of the CDR3 is 14 residues. The germline V gene has CDR1 ENHRY and CDR2 SYGVKD. The CDR3 nucleotides read TGTGCCATCTCCGGGACTAGCGGGTCACCTGAGCAGTTCTTC. Translation: CAISGTSGSPEQFF.

This sequence joins TRBV7-3 and TRBJ1-2; D is possibly TRBD1 (5 bases). V was cut by 1 base and J by 2 bases, with 11 bases left in between. The germline gives CDR1 SGHTA, CDR2 FQGTGA. CDR3 length: 15 residues. Written as DNA, the CDR3 is TGTGCCAGCAGCTTAATACGTCGGGGGAACTATGGCTACACCTTC. Its translation is CASSLIRRGNYGYTF.

The chain couples TRBV6-6 to TRBJ2-2, with TRBD2 as a possible D gene (6 bases). The ends were cut back, 10 bases at V and 4 bases at J, with 22 bases in the middle. Per germline, CDR1 MNHNY and CDR2 SVGAGI (reference sequence). There are 16 residues in the CDR3. CDR3 region: CATLKGGGTTTGELFF. DNA of the CDR3: TGTGCCACGCTAAAGGGAGGCGGGACGACCACCGGGGAGCTGTTTTTT.

The CDR3 DNA reads as TGTGCCAGCAGCCCCTCTAGAGGGCCGGATACGCAGTATTTT. Protein sequence: CASSPSRGPDTQYF. V usage is TRBV11-1 and J usage is TRBJ2-3; weak D call: TRBD2 (5 bases). Germline V gene sequence: CDR1 SGHAT, CDR2 FQDESV (reference sequence). V gave up 5 bases and J gave up 6 bases, with 15 bases separating them. The CDR3 totals 14 residues.

The V call is TRBV24-1, the J call TRBJ2-2, with TRBD2 matching 9 bases. Germline loops: CDR1 KGHDR, CDR2 SFDVKD. With V trimmed by 0 bases and J by 9 bases, 7 bases remained unmatched. The CDR3 is made up of 16 amino acids. Written as DNA, the CDR3 is TGTGCCACCAGTGATTTGGCGACAGCGGGGGGCCGGGAGCTGTTTTTT. Translating it yields CATSDLATAGGRELFF.

This chain connects TRBV5-4 to TRBJ2-1; 7 bases map to TRBD1. Germline CDR1 reads SGHNT; CDR2 reads YYREEE (reference sequence). The CDR3 consists of 13 residues. V gave up 4 bases and J gave up 8 bases; unmatched junction bases: 6. The CDR3 region is CASSRTGRDEQFF. CDR3 nucleotides: TGTGCCAGCAGCCGGACAGGTCGGGATGAGCAGTTCTTC.